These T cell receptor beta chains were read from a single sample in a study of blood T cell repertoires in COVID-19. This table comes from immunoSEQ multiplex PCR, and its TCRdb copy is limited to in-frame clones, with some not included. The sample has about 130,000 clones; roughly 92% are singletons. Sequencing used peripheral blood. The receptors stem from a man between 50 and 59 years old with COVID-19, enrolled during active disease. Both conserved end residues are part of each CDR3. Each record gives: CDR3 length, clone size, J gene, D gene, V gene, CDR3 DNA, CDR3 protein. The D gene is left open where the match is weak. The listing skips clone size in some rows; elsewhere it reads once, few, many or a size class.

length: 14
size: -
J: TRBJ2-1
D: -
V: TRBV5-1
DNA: TGCGCCAGCAGTTTGGCTCAGACTTACAATGAGCAGTTCTTC
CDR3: CASSLAQTYNEQFF

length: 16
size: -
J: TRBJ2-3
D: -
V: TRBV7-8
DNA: TGTGCCAGCATGAACCTACTCGGGCTAGCCTCAGATACGCAGTATTTT
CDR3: CASMNLLGLASDTQYF

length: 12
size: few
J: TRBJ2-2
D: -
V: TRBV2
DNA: TGTGCCAGCAGTCAGGGGAACGGGGAGCTGTTTTTT
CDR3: CASSQGNGELFF

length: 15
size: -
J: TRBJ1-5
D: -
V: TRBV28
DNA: TGTGCCAGCAGTCTCCGGACAGATAGCAATCAGCCCCAGCATTTT
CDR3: CASSLRTDSNQPQHF

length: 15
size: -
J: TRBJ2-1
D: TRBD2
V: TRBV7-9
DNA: TGTGCCAGCAGCTTAGTAGCGGGAGAGGTGAATGAGCAGTTCTTC
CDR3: CASSLVAGEVNEQFF

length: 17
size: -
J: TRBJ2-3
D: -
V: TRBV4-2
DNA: TGTGCCAGCAGCCCGGGGCGGGGGCGGTCCGGCACAGATACGCAGTATTTT
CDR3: CASSPGRGRSGTDTQYF

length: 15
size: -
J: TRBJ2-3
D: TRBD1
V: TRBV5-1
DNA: TGCGCCAGCAGCTCGACAGGGGCAGGGACAGATACGCAGTATTTT
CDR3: CASSSTGAGTDTQYF

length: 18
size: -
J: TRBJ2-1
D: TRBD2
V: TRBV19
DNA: TGTGCCAGTAGTCGGGGACTAGCGGGAGGCCTCGAGGGCAATGAGCAGTTCTTC
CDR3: CASSRGLAGGLEGNEQFF

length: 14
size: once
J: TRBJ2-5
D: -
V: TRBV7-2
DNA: TGTGCCAGCAGCTCGAACCCGGGCCAAGAGACCCAGTACTTC
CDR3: CASSSNPGQETQYF

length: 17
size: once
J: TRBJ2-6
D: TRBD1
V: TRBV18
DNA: TGTGCCAGCTCACCCAACCCGACAGGGAGCGGGGCCAACGTCCTGACTTTC
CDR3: CASSPNPTGSGANVLTF

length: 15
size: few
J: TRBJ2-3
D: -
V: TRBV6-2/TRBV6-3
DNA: TGTGCCAGCAGCTTTGTGGACAGAAGCACAGATACGCAGTATTTT
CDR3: CASSFVDRSTDTQYF

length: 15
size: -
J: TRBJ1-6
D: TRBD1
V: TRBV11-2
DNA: TGTGCCAGCAGCTTAAGGCAGGGGGCGGCTTCACCCCTCCACTTT
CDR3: CASSLRQGAASPLHF

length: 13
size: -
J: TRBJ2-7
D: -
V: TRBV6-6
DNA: TGTGCCAGCAGCCGCCTTGGGCCCTACGAGCAGTACTTC
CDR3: CASSRLGPYEQYF

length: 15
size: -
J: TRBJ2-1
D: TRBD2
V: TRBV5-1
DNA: TGCGCCAGCAGCTCCCTAGCGGGAGTGGGAAATGAGCAGTTCTTC
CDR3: CASSSLAGVGNEQFF

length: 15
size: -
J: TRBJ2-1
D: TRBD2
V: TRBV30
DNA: TGTGCCTGGGCCCTCGGGGGGGCTCCCTACAATGAGCAGTTCTTC
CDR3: CAWALGGAPYNEQFF

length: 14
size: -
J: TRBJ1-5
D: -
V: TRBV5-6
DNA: TGTGCCAGCAGCTTGGGGGGGGGCGTCCAGCCCCAGCATTTT
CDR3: CASSLGGGVQPQHF

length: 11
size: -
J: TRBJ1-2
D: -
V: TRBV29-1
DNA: TGCAGCGCCCTAACAGGGTATGGCTACACCTTC
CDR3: CSALTGYGYTF

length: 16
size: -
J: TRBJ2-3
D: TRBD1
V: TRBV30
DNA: TGTGCCTGGAGTCCCCCGGGACAGGGGATAACAGATACGCAGTATTTT
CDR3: CAWSPPGQGITDTQYF

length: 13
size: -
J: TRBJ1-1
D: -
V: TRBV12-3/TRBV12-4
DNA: TGTGCCAGCAGGGTGACAGGCGGGTCAGGAGCTTTCTTT
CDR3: CASRVTGGSGAFF

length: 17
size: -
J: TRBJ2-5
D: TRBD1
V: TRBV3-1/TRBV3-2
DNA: TGTGCCAGCAGCCAAGGATCCGGACAGGGGAGGAGGAAGACCCAGTACTTC
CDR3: CASSQGSGQGRRKTQYF

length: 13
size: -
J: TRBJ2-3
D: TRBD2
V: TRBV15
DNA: TGTGCCACCAGGACGGGAGGTACAGATACGCAGTATTTT
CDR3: CATRTGGTDTQYF

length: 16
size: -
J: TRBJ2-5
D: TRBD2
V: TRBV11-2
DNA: TGTGCCAGCAGCTTAGTTACGGGAGGAGGGCAAGAGACCCAGTACTTC
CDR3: CASSLVTGGGQETQYF

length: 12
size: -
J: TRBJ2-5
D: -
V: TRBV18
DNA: TGTGCCAGCTCACCCCAGGCGGAGACCCAGTACTTC
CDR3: CASSPQAETQYF

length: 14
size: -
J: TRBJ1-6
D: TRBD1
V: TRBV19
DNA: TGTGCCAGTAGTGAACAGGGGGCTAATTCACCCCTCCACTTT
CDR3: CASSEQGANSPLHF

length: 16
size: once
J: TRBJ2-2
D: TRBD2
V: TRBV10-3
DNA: TGTGCCATCGGACTAGCTCTGGGATCGAACACCGGGGAGCTGTTTTTT
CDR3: CAIGLALGSNTGELFF

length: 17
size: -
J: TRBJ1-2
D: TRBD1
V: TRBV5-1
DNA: TGCGCCAGCAGCCCGACTGTGGGCTTCAGGGGGAACTATGGCTACACCTTC
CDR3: CASSPTVGFRGNYGYTF

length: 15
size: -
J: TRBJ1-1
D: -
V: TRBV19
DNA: TGTGCCTGTCGGAGGTCTTCAATAGGGAACACTGAAGCTTTCTTT
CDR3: CACRRSSIGNTEAFF

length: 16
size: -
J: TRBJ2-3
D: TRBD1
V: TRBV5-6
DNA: TGTGCCAGCAGCCTCAGGACAGGGGGCATCACAGATACGCAGTATTTT
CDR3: CASSLRTGGITDTQYF

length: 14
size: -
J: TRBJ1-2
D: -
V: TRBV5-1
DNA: TGCGCCAGCAGCTTGGCCGAGGGCCTCTATGGCTACACCTTC
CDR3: CASSLAEGLYGYTF

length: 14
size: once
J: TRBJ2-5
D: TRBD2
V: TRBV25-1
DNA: TGTGCCAGCAGTGAAAGCGGGAGAGGAGAGACCCAGTACTTC
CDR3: CASSESGRGETQYF

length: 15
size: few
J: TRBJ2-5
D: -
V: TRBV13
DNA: TGTGCCAGCAGCTTAGGCCGGGCGGGAAAAGAGACCCAGTACTTC
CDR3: CASSLGRAGKETQYF

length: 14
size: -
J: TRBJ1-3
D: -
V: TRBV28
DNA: TGTGCCAGCAGTGCCCCGCGGGCTGGAAACACCATATATTTT
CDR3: CASSAPRAGNTIYF

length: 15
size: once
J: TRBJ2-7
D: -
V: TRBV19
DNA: TGTGCCAGTAGTATAGCCAGGGCCGACTCCTACGAGCAGTACTTC
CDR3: CASSIARADSYEQYF

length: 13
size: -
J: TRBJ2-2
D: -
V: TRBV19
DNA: TGTGCCAGTAAAGTCGCCGGTACCGGGGAGCTGTTTTTT
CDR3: CASKVAGTGELFF

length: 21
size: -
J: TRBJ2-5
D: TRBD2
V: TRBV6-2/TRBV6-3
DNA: TGTGCCAGCAGTTACTCGAGAAAGGGACTAGCGGGAGGGCCACTACAAGAGACCCAGTACTTC
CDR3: CASSYSRKGLAGGPLQETQYF

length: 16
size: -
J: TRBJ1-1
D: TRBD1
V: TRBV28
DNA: TGTGCCAGCAGTAGAGGGACAGGGGTTATGAACACTGAAGCTTTCTTT
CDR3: CASSRGTGVMNTEAFF

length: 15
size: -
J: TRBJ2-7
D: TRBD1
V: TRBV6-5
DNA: TGTGCCAGCAGTTACCTTGGGACAGCCTCCTACGAGCAGTACTTC
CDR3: CASSYLGTASYEQYF

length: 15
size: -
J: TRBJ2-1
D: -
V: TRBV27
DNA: TGTGCCAGCAGTTTATGGGGGGAGCGAAACAATGAGCAGTTCTTC
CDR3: CASSLWGERNNEQFF

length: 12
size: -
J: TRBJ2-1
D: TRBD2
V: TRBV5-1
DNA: TGCGCCAGCAGTTCTAGCGGGAATGAGCAGTTCTTC
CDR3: CASSSSGNEQFF

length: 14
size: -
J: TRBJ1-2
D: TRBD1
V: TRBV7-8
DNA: TGTGCCAGCAGCTCCGCGGGACAGGGGTATGGCTACACCTTC
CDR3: CASSSAGQGYGYTF

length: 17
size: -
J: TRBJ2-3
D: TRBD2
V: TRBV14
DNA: TGTGCCAGCAGCCAAGGCGCTAGCGGGTATAGCACAGATACGCAGTATTTT
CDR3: CASSQGASGYSTDTQYF

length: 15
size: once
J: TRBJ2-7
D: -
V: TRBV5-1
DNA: TGCGCCAGCAGCTTGGGAGGGAGTGTCACCTACGAGCAGTACTTC
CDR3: CASSLGGSVTYEQYF

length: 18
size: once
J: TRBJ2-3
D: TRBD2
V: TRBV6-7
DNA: TGTGCCAGCAGTTACCGGGGGGGACCTCTCTTTAGCACAGATACGCAGTATTTT
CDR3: CASSYRGGPLFSTDTQYF

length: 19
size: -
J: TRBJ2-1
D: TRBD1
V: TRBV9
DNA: TGTGCCAGCAGTTTTACCCTGGGGACGACAGGGTTCTCCTACAATGAGCAGTTCTTC
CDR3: CASSFTLGTTGFSYNEQFF

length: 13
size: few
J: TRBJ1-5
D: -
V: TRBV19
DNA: TGTGCCAGCAGCTGGGAGGGGTACCAGCCCCAGCATTTT
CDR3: CASSWEGYQPQHF

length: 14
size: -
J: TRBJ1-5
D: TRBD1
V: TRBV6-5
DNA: TGTGCCAGCAACCCCGGGACAGGGGATCAGCCCCAGCATTTT
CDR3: CASNPGTGDQPQHF